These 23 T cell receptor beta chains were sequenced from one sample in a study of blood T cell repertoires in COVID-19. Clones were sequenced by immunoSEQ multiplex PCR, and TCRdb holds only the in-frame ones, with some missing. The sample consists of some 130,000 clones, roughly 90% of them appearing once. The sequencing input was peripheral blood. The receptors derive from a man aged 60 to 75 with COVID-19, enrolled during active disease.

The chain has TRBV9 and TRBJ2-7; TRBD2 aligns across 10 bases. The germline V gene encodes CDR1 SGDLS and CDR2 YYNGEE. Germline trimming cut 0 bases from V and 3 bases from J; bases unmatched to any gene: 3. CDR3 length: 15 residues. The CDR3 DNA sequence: TGTGCCAGCAGCGTAGATAGCGGGAGGTACTACGAGCAGTACTTC. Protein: CASSVDSGRYYEQYF.

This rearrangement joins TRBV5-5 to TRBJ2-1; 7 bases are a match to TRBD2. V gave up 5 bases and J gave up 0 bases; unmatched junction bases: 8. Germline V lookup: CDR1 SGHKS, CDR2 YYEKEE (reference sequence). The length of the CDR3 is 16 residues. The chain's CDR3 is CASRLSGPGSYNEQFF. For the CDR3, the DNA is TGTGCCAGCAGGCTTAGCGGGCCTGGCTCCTACAATGAGCAGTTCTTC.

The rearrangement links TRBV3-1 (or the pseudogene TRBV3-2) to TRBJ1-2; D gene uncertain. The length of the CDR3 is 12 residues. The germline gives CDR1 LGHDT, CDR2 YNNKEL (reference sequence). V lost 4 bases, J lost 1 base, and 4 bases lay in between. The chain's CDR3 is CASSRYNYGYTF. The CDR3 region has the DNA TGTGCCAGCAGCCGTTATAACTATGGCTACACCTTC.

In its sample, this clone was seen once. The CDR3 DNA sequence: TGCGCCAGCAGCCCCGGACTAGCGGGAGGGCAGGGTGAGCAGTTCTTC. It translates to CASSPGLAGGQGEQFF. The chain carries TRBV5-1 and TRBJ2-1, with 15 positions matching TRBD2. From germline, CDR1 is SGHRS and CDR2 YFSETQ. The CDR3 covers 16 residues. V dropped 4 bases and J dropped 9; count of bases not matched to a gene: 8.

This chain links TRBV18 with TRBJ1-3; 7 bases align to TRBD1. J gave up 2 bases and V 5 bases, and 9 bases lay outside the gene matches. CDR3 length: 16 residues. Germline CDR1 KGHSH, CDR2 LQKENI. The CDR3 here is CASSKDREGTGNTIYF. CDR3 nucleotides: TGTGCCAGCTCAAAAGACAGGGAAGGAACTGGAAACACCATATATTTT.

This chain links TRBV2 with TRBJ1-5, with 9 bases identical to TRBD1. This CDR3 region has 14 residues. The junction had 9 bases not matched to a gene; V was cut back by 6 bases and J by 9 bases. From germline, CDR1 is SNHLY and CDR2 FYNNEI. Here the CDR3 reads CASRFGTGIRPQHF. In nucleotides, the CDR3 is TGTGCCAGCAGGTTCGGGACAGGGATACGGCCCCAGCATTTT.

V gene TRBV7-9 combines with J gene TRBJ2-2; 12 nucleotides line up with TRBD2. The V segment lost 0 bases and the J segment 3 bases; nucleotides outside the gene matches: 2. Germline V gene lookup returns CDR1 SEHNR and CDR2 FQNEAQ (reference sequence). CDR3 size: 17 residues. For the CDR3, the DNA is TGTGCCAGCAGCTTAGCGGCTAGCGGGAGGGACACCGGGGAGCTGTTTTTT. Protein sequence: CASSLAASGRDTGELFF.

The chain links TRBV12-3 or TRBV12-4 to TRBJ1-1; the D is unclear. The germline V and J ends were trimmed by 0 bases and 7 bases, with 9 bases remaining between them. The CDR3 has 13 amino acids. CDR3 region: CASSLALRFEAFF. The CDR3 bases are TGTGCCAGCAGTTTAGCGCTGAGATTTGAAGCTTTCTTT.

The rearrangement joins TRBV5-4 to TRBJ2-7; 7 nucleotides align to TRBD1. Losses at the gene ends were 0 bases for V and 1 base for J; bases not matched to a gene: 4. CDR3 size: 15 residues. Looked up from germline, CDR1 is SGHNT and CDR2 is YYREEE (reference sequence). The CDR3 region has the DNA TGTGCCAGCAGCTTGGGGTCCAGGGGGTCCTACGAGCAGTACTTC. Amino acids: CASSLGSRGSYEQYF.

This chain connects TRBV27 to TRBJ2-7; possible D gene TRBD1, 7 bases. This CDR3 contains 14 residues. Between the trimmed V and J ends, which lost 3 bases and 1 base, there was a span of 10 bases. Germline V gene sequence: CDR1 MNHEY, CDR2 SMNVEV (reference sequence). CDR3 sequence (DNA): TGTGCCAGCAGTTTGACAGGGAGGTCCTACGAGCAGTACTTC. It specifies CASSLTGRSYEQYF.

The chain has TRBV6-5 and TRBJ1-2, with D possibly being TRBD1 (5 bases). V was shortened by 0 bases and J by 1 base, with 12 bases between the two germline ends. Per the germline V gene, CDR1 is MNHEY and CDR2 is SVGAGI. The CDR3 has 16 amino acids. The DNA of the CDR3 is TGTGCCAGCAGTTACTCGCCAGGGCTCAGTAACTATGGCTACACCTTC. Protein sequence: CASSYSPGLSNYGYTF.

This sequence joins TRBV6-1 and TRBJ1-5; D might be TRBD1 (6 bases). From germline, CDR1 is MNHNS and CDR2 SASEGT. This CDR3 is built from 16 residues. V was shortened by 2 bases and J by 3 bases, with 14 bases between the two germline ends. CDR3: CASSEIGGVINQPQHF. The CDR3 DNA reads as TGTGCCAGCAGTGAAATAGGGGGGGTAATCAATCAGCCCCAGCATTTT.

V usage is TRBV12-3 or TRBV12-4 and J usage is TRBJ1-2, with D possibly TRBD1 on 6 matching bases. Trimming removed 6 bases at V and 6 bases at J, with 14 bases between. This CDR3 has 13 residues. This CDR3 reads CASSWTEGDGYTF. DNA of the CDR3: TGTGCCAGCAGCTGGACAGAAGGGGATGGCTACACCTTC.

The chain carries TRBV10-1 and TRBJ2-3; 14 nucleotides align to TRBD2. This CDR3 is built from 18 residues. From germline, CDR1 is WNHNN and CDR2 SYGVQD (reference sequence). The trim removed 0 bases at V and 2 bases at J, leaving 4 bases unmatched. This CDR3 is CASSESRGLAGATDTQYF. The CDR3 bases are TGCGCCAGCAGTGAGTCGAGGGGACTAGCGGGAGCCACAGATACGCAGTATTTT.

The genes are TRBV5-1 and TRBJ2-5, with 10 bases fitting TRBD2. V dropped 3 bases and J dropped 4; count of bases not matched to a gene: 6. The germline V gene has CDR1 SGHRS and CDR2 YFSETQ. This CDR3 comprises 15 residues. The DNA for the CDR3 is TGCGCCAGCAGCTCCGGGACTAGCGATCGAGAGACCCAGTACTTC. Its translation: CASSSGTSDRETQYF.

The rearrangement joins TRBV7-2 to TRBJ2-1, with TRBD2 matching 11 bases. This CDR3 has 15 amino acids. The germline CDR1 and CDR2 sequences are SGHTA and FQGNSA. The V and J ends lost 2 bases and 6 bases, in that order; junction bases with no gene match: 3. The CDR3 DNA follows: TGTGCCAGCAGCTTAAGCCTAGCGGGAGGCAATGAGCAGTTCTTC. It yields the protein CASSLSLAGGNEQFF.

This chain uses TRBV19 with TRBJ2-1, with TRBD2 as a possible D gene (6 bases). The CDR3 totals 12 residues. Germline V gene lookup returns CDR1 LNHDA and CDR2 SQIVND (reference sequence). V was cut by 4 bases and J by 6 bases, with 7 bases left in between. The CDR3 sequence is CASSTGGNEQFF. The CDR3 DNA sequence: TGTGCCAGTAGTACCGGGGGCAATGAGCAGTTCTTC.

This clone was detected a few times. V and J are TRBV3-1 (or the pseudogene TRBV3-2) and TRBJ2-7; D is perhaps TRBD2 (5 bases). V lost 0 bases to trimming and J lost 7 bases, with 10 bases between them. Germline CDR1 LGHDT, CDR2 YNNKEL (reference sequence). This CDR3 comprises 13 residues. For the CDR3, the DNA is TGTGCCAGCAGCCAAGAGGTAGGAGGAGAGCAGTACTTC. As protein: CASSQEVGGEQYF.

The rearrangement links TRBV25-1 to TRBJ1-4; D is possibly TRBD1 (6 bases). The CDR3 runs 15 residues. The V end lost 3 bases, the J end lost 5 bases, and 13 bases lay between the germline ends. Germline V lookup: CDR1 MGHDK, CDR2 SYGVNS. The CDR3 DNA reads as TGTGCCAGCAGTGATCCGACAGGAATAAATGAAAAACTGTTTTTT. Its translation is CASSDPTGINEKLFF.

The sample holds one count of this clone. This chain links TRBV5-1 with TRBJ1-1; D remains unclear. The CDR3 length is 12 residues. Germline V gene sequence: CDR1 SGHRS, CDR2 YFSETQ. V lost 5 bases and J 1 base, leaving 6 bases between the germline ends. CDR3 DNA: TGCGCCAGCAGTCGGGGGAACACTGAAGCTTTCTTT. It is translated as CASSRGNTEAFF.

CDR3 region: CASSSLTGQWQPQHF. The CDR3 region has the DNA TGTGCCAGCAGTTCCCTGACGGGACAGTGGCAGCCCCAGCATTTT. This chain uses TRBV27 with TRBJ1-5; 7 nucleotides agree with TRBD1. This CDR3 is 15 amino acids long. CDR1 is MNHEY and CDR2 is SMNVEV in the germline V gene (reference sequence). Germline trimming cut 4 bases from V and 7 bases from J; bases unmatched to any gene: 10.

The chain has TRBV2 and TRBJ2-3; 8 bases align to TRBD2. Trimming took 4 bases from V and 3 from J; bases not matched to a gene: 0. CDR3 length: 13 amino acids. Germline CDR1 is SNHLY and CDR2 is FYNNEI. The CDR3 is CASSGLATDTQYF. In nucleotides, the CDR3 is TGTGCCAGCAGTGGACTAGCGACAGATACGCAGTATTTT.

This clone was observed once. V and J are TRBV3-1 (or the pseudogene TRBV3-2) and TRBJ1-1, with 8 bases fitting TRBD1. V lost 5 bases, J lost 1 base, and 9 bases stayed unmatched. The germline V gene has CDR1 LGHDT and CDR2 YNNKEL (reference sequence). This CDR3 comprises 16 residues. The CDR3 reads CASSSADRARNTEAFF. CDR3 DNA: TGTGCCAGCAGCTCAGCGGACAGGGCCCGGAACACTGAAGCTTTCTTT.